The 14 T cell receptor beta chains below all came from one sample that was sequenced in a study of human thymus T cells. Using immunoSEQ multiplex PCR, the repertoire was profiled, and TCRdb retains in-frame clones only, with some absent. The sample has tens of thousands of clones; over 85% are singletons. Sequenced material: blood. The source of these receptors is a boy under three years old with a congenital heart defect but otherwise immunologically healthy.

V is TRBV19 and J is TRBJ2-7; D gene uncertain. This CDR3 contains 13 residues. V lost 2 bases to trimming and J lost 4 bases, with 9 bases between them. Germline V gene sequence: CDR1 LNHDA, CDR2 SQIVND (reference sequence). CDR3 sequence (DNA): TGTGCCAGTAGTATAAAGGATCGATACGAGCAGTACTTC. It codes for CASSIKDRYEQYF.

The chain has TRBV7-2 and TRBJ2-7, with no clear D. The CDR3 covers 11 residues. Trimming removed 1 base at V and 7 bases at J, with 5 bases between. Germline loops: CDR1 SGHTA, CDR2 FQGNSA. CDR3 nucleotide sequence: TGTGCCAGCAGCTTAGGCAGGGAGCAGTACTTC. As protein: CASSLGREQYF.

This clone has just a few counts. The chain couples TRBV4-2 to TRBJ1-5; 10 positions match TRBD1. The length of the CDR3 is 16 residues. Germline assignment: CDR1 LGHNA and CDR2 YNFKEQ. V lost 0 bases to trimming and J lost 2 bases; unmatched junction nucleotides: 1. The CDR3 region is CASSQDGTGGNQPQHF. In nucleotides, the CDR3 is TGTGCCAGCAGCCAAGACGGGACAGGGGGCAATCAGCCCCAGCATTTT.

The gene calls are TRBV7-2 and TRBJ1-3; 8 nucleotides align to TRBD1. The J segment lost 1 base and the V segment lost 2 bases, leaving 7 bases of the junction unmatched. The CDR3 is 17 residues long. Germline-derived CDR1 and CDR2 are SGHTA and FQGNSA. CDR3 nucleotide sequence: TGTGCCAGCAGCTTATTTCCTCGGACAGGGTCTGGAAACACCATATATTTT. Residues: CASSLFPRTGSGNTIYF. The whole variable domain, remainder taken from reference TRBV7-2 and TRBJ1-3, is GAGVSQSPSNKVTEKGKDVELRCDPISGHTALYWYRQSLGQGLEFLIYFQGNSAPDKSGLPSDRFSAERTGGSVSTLTIQRTQQEDSAVYLCASSLFPRTGSGNTIYFGEGSWLTVV.

The V and J genes are TRBV10-1 and TRBJ2-7; 11 bases agree with TRBD2. This CDR3 region has 20 residues. The ends lost 2 bases at V and 1 base at J; junction bases unmatched: 16. Germline values: CDR1 WNHNN, CDR2 SYGVQD (reference sequence). The DNA for the CDR3 is TGCGCCAGCAGTGAGAGGGGGCTAGCGGGGGGTCAGCGTTCGTCCTACGAGCAGTACTTC. It specifies CASSERGLAGGQRSSYEQYF.

The gene calls are TRBV6-5 and TRBJ2-7; TRBD1 aligns across 7 bases. CDR3 length: 13 amino acids. The V segment lost 6 bases and the J segment 3 bases; nucleotides outside the gene matches: 5. Germline assignment: CDR1 MNHEY and CDR2 SVGAGI. The CDR3 DNA sequence: TGTGCCAGCAGCCCCGGGACAGTCTACGAGCAGTACTTC. Its protein product is CASSPGTVYEQYF.

The CDR3 sequence is CASSSIVFSSSYEQYF. CDR3 bases: TGTGCCAGCAGTTCAATTGTCTTCTCGAGCTCCTACGAGCAGTACTTC. This chain uses TRBV27 with TRBJ2-7; no definite D call. Trimming left V 4 bases short and J 0 bases short, with 16 bases between. The CDR3 extends over 16 amino acids. CDR1 is MNHEY and CDR2 is SMNVEV in the germline V gene (reference sequence).

The genes are TRBV27 and TRBJ1-6, with unresolved D. Germline V gene sequence: CDR1 MNHEY, CDR2 SMNVEV (reference sequence). The CDR3 totals 15 residues. Trimming left V 5 bases short and J 1 base short, with 9 bases between. Here the CDR3 DNA reads TGTGCCAGCAGTCCGGAGTGGTCCTATAATTCACCCCTCCACTTT. This translates into CASSPEWSYNSPLHF.

This chain uses TRBV7-2 with TRBJ1-5; D perhaps matches TRBD1 (6 bases). Germline-derived CDR1 and CDR2 are SGHTA and FQGNSA. The CDR3 consists of 18 residues. Deletions cut 3 bases from V and 0 bases from J, with 18 bases between. In DNA, the CDR3 is TGTGCCAGCAGCTTTGGAGGGGGAGTGATTCGTAGCAATCAGCCCCAGCATTTT. Translating gives CASSFGGGVIRSNQPQHF.

The J gene is TRBJ1-5, the V gene TRBV28, with a weak D call TRBD1 (6 bases). Germline CDR1 MDHEN, CDR2 SYDVKM. V lost 6 bases and J 5 bases, leaving 17 bases between the germline ends. The CDR3 extends over 15 amino acids. CDR3 protein: CASSPDPGVDQPQHF. CDR3 in DNA: TGTGCCAGCAGCCCAGACCCAGGGGTGGATCAGCCCCAGCATTTT.

The gene calls are TRBV18 and TRBJ2-3; 9 bases align to TRBD1. CDR3 length equals 13 residues. Looked up from germline, CDR1 is KGHSH and CDR2 is LQKENI. Germline trimming cut 6 bases from V and 5 bases from J; bases unmatched to any gene: 3. The CDR3 loop reads CASSGQGVDTQYF. The CDR3 DNA follows: TGTGCCAGCTCGGGACAGGGAGTAGATACGCAGTATTTT.

V is TRBV4-1 and J is TRBJ2-1; 8 bases map to TRBD1. Germline-derived CDR1 and CDR2 are MGHRA and YSYEKL. Trimming took 1 base from V and 2 from J; bases not matched to a gene: 4. The CDR3 length is 16 residues. The CDR3 coding sequence is TGCGCCAGCAGCCAAGTTCAGGGGGCCCCCTACAATGAGCAGTTCTTC. Protein product: CASSQVQGAPYNEQFF.

The rearrangement links TRBV7-9 to TRBJ1-1; possibly TRBD1 for D (5 bases). V was trimmed by 5 bases and J by 0 bases, leaving 10 bases between them. This CDR3 contains 14 residues. Germline V gene data show CDR1 as SEHNR and CDR2 as FQNEAQ (reference sequence). CDR3 loop: CASSRGNLNTEAFF. Written as DNA, the CDR3 is TGTGCCAGCAGCAGGGGCAACTTGAACACTGAAGCTTTCTTT.

V is TRBV28 and J is TRBJ2-7; TRBD1 matches at 7 bases. Germline lookup yields CDR1 MDHEN and CDR2 SYDVKM. The CDR3 length is 15 residues. Trimming took 5 bases from V and 1 from J; bases not matched to a gene: 8. CDR3 sequence (DNA): TGTGCCAGCAGTCCCAGACAGGGCCTTTCCTACGAGCAGTACTTC. It encodes CASSPRQGLSYEQYF.